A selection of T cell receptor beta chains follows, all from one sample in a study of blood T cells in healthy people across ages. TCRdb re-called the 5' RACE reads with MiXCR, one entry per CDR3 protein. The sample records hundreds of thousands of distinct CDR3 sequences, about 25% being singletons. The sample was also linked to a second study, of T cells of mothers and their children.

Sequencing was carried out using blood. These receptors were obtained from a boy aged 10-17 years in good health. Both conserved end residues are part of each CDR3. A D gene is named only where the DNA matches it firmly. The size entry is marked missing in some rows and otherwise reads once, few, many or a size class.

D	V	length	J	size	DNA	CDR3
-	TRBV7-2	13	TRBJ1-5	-	TGTGCCAGCAGCCCCCGGGACGATCAGCCCCAGCATTTT	CASSPRDDQPQHF
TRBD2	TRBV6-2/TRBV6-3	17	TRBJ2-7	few	TGTGCCAGCAGTTACTCGGGACTAGCCGACTACTCCTACGAGCAGTACTTC	CASSYSGLADYSYEQYF
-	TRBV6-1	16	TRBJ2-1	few	TGTGCCAGCAGCTCCTTCCTCCGGGATTACAGAGGAGTGCAGTTCTTC	CASSSFLRDYRGVQFF
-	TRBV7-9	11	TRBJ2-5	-	TGTGCCATCCCCCTGAGGGAGACCCAGTACTTC	CAIPLRETQYF
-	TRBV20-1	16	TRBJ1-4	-	TGCAGTGCTAGAGAAGGGGGAAGGGCCATCGATGAAAAACTGTTTTTT	CSAREGGRAIDEKLFF
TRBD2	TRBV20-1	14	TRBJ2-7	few	TGCAGTGCCTCCAGCGGGAGTAGGTTTAACGAGCAGTACTTC	CSASSGSRFNEQYF
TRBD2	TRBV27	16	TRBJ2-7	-	TGTGCCAGCAGTTTACTAGCGGGAGGGTCTCGTAACGAGCAGTACTTC	CASSLLAGGSRNEQYF
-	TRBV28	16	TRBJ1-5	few	TGTGCCAGCAGTTTTAATGCGTACGTTCGCAATCAGCCCCAGCATTTT	CASSFNAYVRNQPQHF
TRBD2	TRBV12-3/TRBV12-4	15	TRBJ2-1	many	TGTGCCAGCAGTGTGACTAGCGGGAGGGACGGTGAGCAGTTCTTC	CASSVTSGRDGEQFF
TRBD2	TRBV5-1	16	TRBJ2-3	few	TGCGCCAGCAGCTTGGCAGCGGCTAGCGGGGTGGATACGCAGTATTTT	CASSLAAASGVDTQYF
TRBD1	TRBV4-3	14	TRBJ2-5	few	TGCGCCAGCAGCCAAGGCAGGGGGATGGAGACCCAGTACTTC	CASSQGRGMETQYF
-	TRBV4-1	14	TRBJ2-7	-	TGCGCCAGCAGCCGGGTCGGGGGATCCTACGAGCAGTACTTC	CASSRVGGSYEQYF
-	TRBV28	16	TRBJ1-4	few	TGTGCCAGCAGGATTCGGACGGACTACGATAATGAAAAACTGTTTTTT	CASRIRTDYDNEKLFF
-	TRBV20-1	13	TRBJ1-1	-	TGCAGTGCTCCGGGCACCACACACACTGAAGCTTTCTTT	CSAPGTTHTEAFF
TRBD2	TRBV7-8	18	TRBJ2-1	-	TGTGCCAGCAGCTCAAAGGTCTTGGCTAGCGGGGGAGGGAATGAGCAGTTCTTC	CASSSKVLASGGGNEQFF
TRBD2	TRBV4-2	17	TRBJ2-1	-	TGTGCCAGCAGCCAAGAGCTAGCGGGGGGGATACACAATGAGCAGTTCTTC	CASSQELAGGIHNEQFF
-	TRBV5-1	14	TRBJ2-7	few	TGCGCCAGCAGCTTATCGAGTCGGTTCTACGAGCAGTACTTC	CASSLSSRFYEQYF
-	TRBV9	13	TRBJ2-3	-	TGTGCCAGCAGCCCCCAAATTTCAGATACGCAGTATTTT	CASSPQISDTQYF
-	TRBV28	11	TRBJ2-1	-	TGTGCCAGCAGTTTGGCCTCGGATAGGTTCTTC	CASSLASDRFF
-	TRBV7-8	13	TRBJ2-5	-	TGTGCCTGCAGCCCCGGTTTGAGCGGGACCCAGTACTTC	CACSPGLSGTQYF
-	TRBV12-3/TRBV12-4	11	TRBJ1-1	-	TGTGCCAGCAGACGAACAGGGAGAGCTTTCTTT	CASRRTGRAFF
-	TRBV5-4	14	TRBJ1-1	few	TGTGCCAGCAGCCATTCAGACACCCTCACTGAAGCTTTCTTT	CASSHSDTLTEAFF
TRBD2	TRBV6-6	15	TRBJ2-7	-	TGTGCCAGCAGTTACGGGCGGGAGGGCCGCTACGAGCAGTACTTC	CASSYGREGRYEQYF
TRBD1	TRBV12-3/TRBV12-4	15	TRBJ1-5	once	TGTGCCAGCAGACAAGGGGGCCCCCTCAATCAGCCCCGGCATTTT	CASRQGGPLNQPRHF
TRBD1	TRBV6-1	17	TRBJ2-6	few	TGTGCCAGCAGCCGGGACAGTGGATCTCCTGGGGCCAACGTCCTGACTTTC	CASSRDSGSPGANVLTF
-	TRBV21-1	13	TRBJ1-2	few	TGTGCCAGCCCCCACAATTGGGTCTATGGCTACACCTTC	CASPHNWVYGYTF
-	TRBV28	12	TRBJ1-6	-	TGTGCCAGCAGTTTGTCCAATTCACCCCTCCACTTT	CASSLSNSPLHF
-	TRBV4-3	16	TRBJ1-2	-	TGCGCCAGCAGCCAAGATTATGGGGGGCTCGGCTATGGCTACACCTTC	CASSQDYGGLGYGYTF
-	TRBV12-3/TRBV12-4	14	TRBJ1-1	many	TGTGCCAGCAGTGCCCGACAGCAGAACACTGAAGCTTTCTTT	CASSARQQNTEAFF
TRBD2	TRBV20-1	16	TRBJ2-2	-	TGCAGTGCTAGGGCGAGTCCTAGCGGCTACACCGGGGAGCTGTTTTTT	CSARASPSGYTGELFF
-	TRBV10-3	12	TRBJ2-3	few	TGTGCCATCAGTGAGAGGGCAGATACGCAGTATTTT	CAISERADTQYF
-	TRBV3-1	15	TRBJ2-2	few	TGTGCCAGCAGTGGTCCCCTCTCGGTTGGCGGGGAGCTGTTTTTT	CASSGPLSVGGELFF
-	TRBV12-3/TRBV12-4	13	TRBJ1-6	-	TGTGCCAGCAGTGGGACTGTTAATTCACCCCTCCACTTT	CASSGTVNSPLHF